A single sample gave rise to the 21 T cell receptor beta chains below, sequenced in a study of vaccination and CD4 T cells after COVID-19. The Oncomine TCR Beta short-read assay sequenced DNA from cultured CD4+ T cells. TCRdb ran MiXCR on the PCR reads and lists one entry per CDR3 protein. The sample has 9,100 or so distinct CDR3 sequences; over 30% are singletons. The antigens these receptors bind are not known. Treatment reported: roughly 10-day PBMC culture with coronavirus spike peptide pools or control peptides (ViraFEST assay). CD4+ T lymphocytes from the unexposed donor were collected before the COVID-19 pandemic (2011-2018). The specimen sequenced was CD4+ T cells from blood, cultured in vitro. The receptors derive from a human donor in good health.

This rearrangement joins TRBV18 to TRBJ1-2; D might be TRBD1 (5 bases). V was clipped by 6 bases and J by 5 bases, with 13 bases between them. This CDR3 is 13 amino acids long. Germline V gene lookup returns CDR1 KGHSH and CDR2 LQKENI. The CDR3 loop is CASSRGREYGYTF. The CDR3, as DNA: TGTGCCAGCTCCCGGGGACGGGAATATGGCTACACCTTC.

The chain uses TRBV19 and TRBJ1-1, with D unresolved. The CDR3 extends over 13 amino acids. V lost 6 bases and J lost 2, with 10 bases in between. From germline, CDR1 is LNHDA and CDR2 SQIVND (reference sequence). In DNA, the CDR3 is TGTGCCAGTAGGATATTTGGTAACACTGAAGCTTTCTTT. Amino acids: CASRIFGNTEAFF.

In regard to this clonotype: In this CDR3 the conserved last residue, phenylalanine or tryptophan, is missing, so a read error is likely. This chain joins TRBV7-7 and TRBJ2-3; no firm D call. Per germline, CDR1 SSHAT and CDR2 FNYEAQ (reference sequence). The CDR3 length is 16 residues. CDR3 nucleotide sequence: TGTGCTAGCAGCTTAGGAAACTACCCTAGCACAGATACGCAGTATTCT. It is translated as CASSLGNYPSTDTQYS.

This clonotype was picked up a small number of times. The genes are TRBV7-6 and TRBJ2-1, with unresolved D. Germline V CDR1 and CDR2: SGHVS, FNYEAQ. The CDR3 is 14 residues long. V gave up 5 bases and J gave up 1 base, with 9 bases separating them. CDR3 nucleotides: TGTGCCAGCAGCACTGGACCATCCTACAATGAGCAGTTCTTC. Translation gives CASSTGPSYNEQFF.

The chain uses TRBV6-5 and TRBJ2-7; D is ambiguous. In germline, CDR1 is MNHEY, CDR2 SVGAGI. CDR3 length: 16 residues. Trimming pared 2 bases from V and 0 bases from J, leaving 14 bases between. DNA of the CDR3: TGTGCCAGCAGTTACACATTGGGCGCCAGCTCCTACGAGCAGTACTTC. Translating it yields CASSYTLGASSYEQYF.

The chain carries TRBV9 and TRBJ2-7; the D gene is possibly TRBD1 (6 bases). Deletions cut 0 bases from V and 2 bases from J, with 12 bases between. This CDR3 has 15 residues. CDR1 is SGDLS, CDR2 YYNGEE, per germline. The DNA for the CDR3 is TGTGCCAGCAGCGTAGGGCAGGGGACCACCTACGAGCAGTACTTC. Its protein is CASSVGQGTTYEQYF.

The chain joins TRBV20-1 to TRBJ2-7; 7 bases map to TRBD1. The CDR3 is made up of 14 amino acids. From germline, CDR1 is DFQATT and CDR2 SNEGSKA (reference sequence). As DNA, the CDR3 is TGCAGCGTCCTCATCCAGGGGGTTGGATACGAGCAGTACTTC. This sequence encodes CSVLIQGVGYEQYF.

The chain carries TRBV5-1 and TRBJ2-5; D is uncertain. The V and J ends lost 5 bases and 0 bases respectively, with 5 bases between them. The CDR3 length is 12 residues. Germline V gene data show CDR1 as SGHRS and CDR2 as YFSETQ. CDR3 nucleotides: TGCGCCAGCAGTTCTAACCAAGAGACCCAGTACTTC. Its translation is CASSSNQETQYF.

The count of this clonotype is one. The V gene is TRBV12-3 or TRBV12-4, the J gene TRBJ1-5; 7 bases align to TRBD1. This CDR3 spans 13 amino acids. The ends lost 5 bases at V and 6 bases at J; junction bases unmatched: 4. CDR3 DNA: TGTGCCAGCAGTCAGGGGGAGGTTCAGCCCCAGCATTTT. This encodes CASSQGEVQPQHF.

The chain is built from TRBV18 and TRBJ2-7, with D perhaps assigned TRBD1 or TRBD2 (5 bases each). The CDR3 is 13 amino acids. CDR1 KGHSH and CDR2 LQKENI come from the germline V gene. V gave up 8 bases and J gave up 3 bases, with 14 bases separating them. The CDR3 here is CASSSGSGYEQYF. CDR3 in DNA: TGTGCCAGCAGCTCAGGGAGCGGCTACGAGCAGTACTTC.

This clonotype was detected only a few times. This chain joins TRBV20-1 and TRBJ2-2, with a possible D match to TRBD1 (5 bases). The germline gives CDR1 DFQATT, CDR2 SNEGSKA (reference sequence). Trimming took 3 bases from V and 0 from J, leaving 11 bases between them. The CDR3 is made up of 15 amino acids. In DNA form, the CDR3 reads TGCAGTGCTAGTCGATCAGGGACGAACACCGGGGAGCTGTTTTTT. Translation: CSASRSGTNTGELFF.

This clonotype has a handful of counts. The CDR3 DNA follows: TGTGCCAGCAGTTTAGTACGATGGACTTACAATCAGCCCCAGCATTTT. Translating it yields CASSLVRWTYNQPQHF. V gene TRBV6-2 or TRBV6-3 combines with J gene TRBJ1-5; D gene unclear. The CDR3 extends over 16 amino acids. Per germline, CDR1 MNHEY and CDR2 SVGEGT. V gave up 4 bases and J gave up 3 bases, with 16 bases separating them.

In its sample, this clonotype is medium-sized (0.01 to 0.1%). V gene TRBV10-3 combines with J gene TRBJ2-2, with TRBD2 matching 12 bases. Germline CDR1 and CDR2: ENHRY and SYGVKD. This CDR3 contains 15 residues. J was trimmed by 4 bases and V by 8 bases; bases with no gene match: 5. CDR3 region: CAILPGLAGTGELFF. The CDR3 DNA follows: TGTGCCATCCTGCCGGGACTAGCGGGCACCGGGGAGCTGTTTTTT.

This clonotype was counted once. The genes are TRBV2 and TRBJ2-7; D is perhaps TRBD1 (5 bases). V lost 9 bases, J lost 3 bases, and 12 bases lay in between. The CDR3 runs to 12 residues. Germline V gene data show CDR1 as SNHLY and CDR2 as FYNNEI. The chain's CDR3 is CASFDRYYEQYF. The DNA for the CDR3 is TGTGCCAGTTTCGACAGATACTACGAGCAGTACTTC.

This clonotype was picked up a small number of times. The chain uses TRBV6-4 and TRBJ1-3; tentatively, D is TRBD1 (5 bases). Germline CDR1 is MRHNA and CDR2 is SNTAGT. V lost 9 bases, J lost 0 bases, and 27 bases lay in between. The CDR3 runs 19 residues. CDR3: CARGTYGATGRSSGNTIYF. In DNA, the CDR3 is TGTGCCAGGGGGACGTACGGAGCTACTGGGCGGAGCTCTGGAAACACCATATATTTT.

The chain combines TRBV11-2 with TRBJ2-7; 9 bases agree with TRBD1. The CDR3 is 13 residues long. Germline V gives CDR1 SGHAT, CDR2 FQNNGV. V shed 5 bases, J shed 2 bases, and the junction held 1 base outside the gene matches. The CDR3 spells CASSRDRAYEQYF. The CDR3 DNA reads TGTGCCAGCAGCCGGGACAGGGCCTACGAGCAGTACTTC.

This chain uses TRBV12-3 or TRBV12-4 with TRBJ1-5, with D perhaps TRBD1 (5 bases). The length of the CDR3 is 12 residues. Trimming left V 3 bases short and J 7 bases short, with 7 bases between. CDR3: CASSLTDQPQHF. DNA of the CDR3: TGTGCCAGCAGTTTGACAGACCAGCCCCAGCATTTT.

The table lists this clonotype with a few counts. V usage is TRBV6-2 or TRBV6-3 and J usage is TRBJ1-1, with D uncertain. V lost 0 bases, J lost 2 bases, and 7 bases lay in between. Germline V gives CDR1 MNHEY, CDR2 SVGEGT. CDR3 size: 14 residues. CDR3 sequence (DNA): TGTGCCAGCAGTTACTCCGAGACCAACACTGAAGCTTTCTTT. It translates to CASSYSETNTEAFF.

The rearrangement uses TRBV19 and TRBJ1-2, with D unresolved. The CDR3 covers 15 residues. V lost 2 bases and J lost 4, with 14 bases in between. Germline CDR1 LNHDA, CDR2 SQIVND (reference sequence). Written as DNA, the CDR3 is TGTGCCAGTAGTATACTAGATCGAACGGGCTATGGCTACACCTTC. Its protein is CASSILDRTGYGYTF.

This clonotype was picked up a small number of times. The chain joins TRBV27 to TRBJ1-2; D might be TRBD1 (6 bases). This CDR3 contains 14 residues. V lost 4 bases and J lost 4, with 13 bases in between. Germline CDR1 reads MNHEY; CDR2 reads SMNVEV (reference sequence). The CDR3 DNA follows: TGTGCCAGCAGTTCAGACAGGTCGTTCTATGGCTACACCTTC. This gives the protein CASSSDRSFYGYTF.

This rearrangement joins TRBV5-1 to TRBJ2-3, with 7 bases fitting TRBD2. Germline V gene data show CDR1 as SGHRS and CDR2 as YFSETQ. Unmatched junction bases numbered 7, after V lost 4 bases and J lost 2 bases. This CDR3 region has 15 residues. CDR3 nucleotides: TGCGCCAGCAGCCCACCTAGCGGAACCACAGATACGCAGTATTTT. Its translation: CASSPPSGTTDTQYF.